These 23 T cell receptor beta chains were all obtained from the same sample, sequenced in a study of T-cell memory formation after mild COVID-19 (dated by TCRdb to about 2021). Receptor libraries were prepared by 5' RACE. The data were produced on an Illumina NovaSeq 6000. The public reads were quality trimmed at Q25 with fastp and then assembled into clones with MiXCR by TCRdb, keeping productive beta chains. Rows with one shared CDR3 protein collapse into an entry with the most common genes and DNA. For this sample there are around 320,000 distinct CDR3 sequences; approximately 14% appear just once. 21% of the sample is in the top ten clones. The source material was PBMCs or a T cell subset sorted from them (not recorded which). The origin of the receptors is a man aged 18 to 29 who had mild COVID-19 (a few samples of this study predate the infection). The sample titles of this study are shuffled in the database, so cell type and time point are left out; the donor was told from shared clones.

This clonotype was seen at least ten times. The V gene is TRBV5-1, the J gene TRBJ2-6; no definite D call. CDR1 is SGHRS and CDR2 is YFSETQ in the germline V gene. V lost 1 base and J lost 1, with 6 bases in between. The CDR3 spans 15 residues. The CDR3 protein is CASSLIGSGANVLTF. The CDR3 nucleotides are TGCGCCAGCAGCTTGATTGGGTCTGGGGCCAACGTCCTGACTTTC.

The V gene is TRBV20-1, the J gene TRBJ1-2; D unresolved. Germline CDR1 DFQATT, CDR2 SNEGSKA (reference sequence). This CDR3 is built from 13 residues. The V and J ends lost 3 bases and 3 bases respectively, with 11 bases between them. CDR3 in DNA: TGCAGTGCTAGTGAATTCACTGACTATGGCTACACCTTC. It specifies CSASEFTDYGYTF.

The sample holds a few counts of this clonotype. This chain connects TRBV24-1 to TRBJ2-7, with D perhaps TRBD1 or TRBD2 (6 bases each). The V end was cut by 2 bases, the J end by 1 base, with 11 bases between. In germline, CDR1 is KGHDR, CDR2 SFDVKD. The CDR3 length is 15 residues. The CDR3 loop is CATSDSTGRSYEQYF. The CDR3 nucleotides read TGTGCCACCAGTGATTCCACAGGGAGGTCCTACGAGCAGTACTTC.

The chain employs TRBV6-5 and TRBJ1-6, with 10 bases aligning to TRBD1. Per the germline V gene, CDR1 is MNHEY and CDR2 is SVGAGI. After removal of 6 bases from V and 9 bases from J, the junction contained 8 bases not matched to a gene. CDR3 length: 15 amino acids. CDR3 sequence reads: CASRYGTGAGSPLHF. CDR3 sequence (DNA): TGTGCCAGCAGATATGGGACAGGGGCCGGTTCACCCCTCCACTTT.

This clonotype was seen once. V is TRBV18 and J is TRBJ1-6; 8 nucleotides line up with TRBD1. This CDR3 is 14 amino acids long. V lost 3 bases to trimming and J lost 7 bases; unmatched junction nucleotides: 2. The germline CDR1 and CDR2 sequences are KGHSH and LQKENI. CDR3 loop: CASSPDRGNSPLHF. The CDR3 region has the DNA TGTGCCAGCTCACCTGACAGGGGAAATTCACCCCTCCACTTT.

The V and J genes are TRBV6-6 and TRBJ1-1, with 7 bases lining up with TRBD1. The CDR3 consists of 15 residues. The germline CDR1 and CDR2 sequences are MNHNY and SVGAGI (reference sequence). Trimming at V came to 2 bases and at J to 6 bases, leaving 9 bases not matched to a gene. CDR3 coding DNA: TGTGCCAGCAGTTACGCGACAGGGCTAGTTCCTGAAGCTTTCTTT. Translation gives CASSYATGLVPEAFF.

This clonotype ranks as medium-sized (0.01 to 0.1%). The chain recombines TRBV27 with TRBJ2-5; possibly TRBD1 for D (5 bases). V lost 2 bases and J lost 2, with 9 bases in between. The CDR3 is 14 amino acids. CDR1 is MNHEY and CDR2 is SMNVEV in the germline V gene (reference sequence). The chain's CDR3 is CASSLDSTQETQYF. CDR3 DNA: TGTGCCAGCAGTTTAGACAGCACACAAGAGACCCAGTACTTC.

The gene calls are TRBV4-1 and TRBJ1-2; D is undetermined. The V end was cut by 3 bases, the J end by 8 bases, with 16 bases between. Germline-derived CDR1 and CDR2 are MGHRA and YSYEKL. There are 14 residues in the CDR3. In DNA form, the CDR3 reads TGCGCCAGCAGCCAGGTCGGCGCAGCACTGGGCTACACCTTC. Translating gives CASSQVGAALGYTF.

The chain has TRBV27 and TRBJ1-1; D not certain. This CDR3 is 14 amino acids long. CDR1 and CDR2 from the germline V gene are MNHEY and SMNVEV (reference sequence). Deletions cut 5 bases from V and 0 bases from J, with 10 bases between. The CDR3 here is CASSLVGMNTEAFF. In DNA, the CDR3 is TGTGCCAGCAGTCTCGTGGGGATGAACACTGAAGCTTTCTTT.

The V gene is TRBV27, the J gene TRBJ1-5; no clear D gene. The germline V gene encodes CDR1 MNHEY and CDR2 SMNVEV (reference sequence). There are 17 residues in the CDR3. V was trimmed by 3 bases and J by 4 bases, leaving 19 bases between them. The CDR3 DNA follows: TGTGCCAGCAGTTTTATCGGGTCCTCCGGATGGAATCAGCCCCAGCATTTT. Amino acid sequence: CASSFIGSSGWNQPQHF.

This clonotype appeared many times. Compared with germline, one end of the junction differs, possibly owing to a read error. This chain links TRBV5-1 with TRBJ2-1; weak D call: TRBD2 (6 bases). Germline loops: CDR1 SGHRS, CDR2 YFSETQ. The CDR3 sequence is 14 residues long. The CDR3 nucleotides are TGTGCTAGCAGCTTGGGGACTGGCTACAATGAGCAGTTCTTC. Protein sequence: CASSLGTGYNEQFF.

This clonotype was seen ten or more times. The rearrangement uses TRBV6-5 and TRBJ2-2; 10 nucleotides line up with TRBD2. Germline lookup yields CDR1 MNHEY and CDR2 SVGAGI. Losses at the gene ends were 6 bases for V and 6 bases for J; bases not matched to a gene: 10. The CDR3 is 16 amino acids. The CDR3 DNA follows: TGTGCCAGCAGCCGACCTAGCGGGGGTCTCTCCGGGGAGCTGTTTTTT. Translated, it gives CASSRPSGGLSGELFF.

This clonotype was seen only a few times. The chain couples TRBV7-8 to TRBJ2-3, with D unclear. The germline CDR1 and CDR2 sequences are SGHVS and FQNEAQ. V dropped 1 base and J dropped 2 bases, with 7 bases sitting between them. The CDR3 runs 14 residues. CDR3 in DNA: TGTGCCAGCAGCTTAGGGGCCCCCACAGATACGCAGTATTTT. The encoded protein is CASSLGAPTDTQYF. Full variable domain (outside the CDR3, taken from reference TRBV7-8 and TRBJ2-3): GAGVSQSPRYKVAKRGQDVALRCDPISGHVSLFWYQQALGQGPEFLTYFQNEAQLDKSGLPSDRFFAERPEGSVSTLKIQRTQQEDSAVYLCASSLGAPTDTQYFGPGTRLTVL.

The J gene is TRBJ2-5, the V gene TRBV4-1; D may be TRBD2 (7 bases). The germline V gene encodes CDR1 MGHRA and CDR2 YSYEKL. V gave up 4 bases and J gave up 5 bases, with 20 bases separating them. The CDR3 totals 16 residues. CDR3 residues: CASSPLGGGPGETQYF. DNA for the CDR3: TGCGCCAGCAGCCCCCTGGGGGGGGGGCCGGGGGAGACCCAGTACTTC.

This clonotype was observed a handful of times. The chain combines TRBV5-1 with TRBJ1-4; weak D call: TRBD1 (5 bases). The V and J ends lost 4 bases and 6 bases respectively, with 19 bases between them. The CDR3 length is 16 residues. Germline V gene sequence: CDR1 SGHRS, CDR2 YFSETQ. The CDR3 sequence: CASSPGDSRGYEKLFF. The CDR3 nucleotides read TGCGCCAGCAGCCCCGGGGACTCTCGGGGGTATGAAAAACTGTTTTTT. The full variable domain, rest sourced from reference TRBV5-1 and TRBJ1-4, is KAGVTQTPRYLIKTRGQQVTLSCSPISGHRSVSWYQQTPGQGLQFLFEYFSETQRNKGNFPGRFSGRQFSNSRSEMNVSTLELGDSALYLCASSPGDSRGYEKLFFGSGTQLSVL.

This clonotype occurred a few times. The chain has TRBV4-1 and TRBJ2-4; 8 bases are a match to TRBD1. The CDR3 runs to 14 residues. V dropped 3 bases and J dropped 8; count of bases not matched to a gene: 6. In germline, CDR1 is MGHRA, CDR2 YSYEKL. For the CDR3, the DNA is TGCGCCAGCAGCCAGGACAGGGTGGGGCACATTCAGTACTTC. The encoded protein is CASSQDRVGHIQYF.

The sample holds a few counts of this clonotype. This rearrangement joins TRBV6-5 to TRBJ2-1, with 7 bases lining up with TRBD1. The CDR3 has 14 amino acids. The V segment lost 7 bases and the J segment 9 bases; nucleotides outside the gene matches: 12. The germline V gene has CDR1 MNHEY and CDR2 SVGAGI. The CDR3 is CASTRDRVGIEQFF. The CDR3 DNA reads TGTGCCAGCACCAGAGACAGGGTGGGAATTGAGCAGTTCTTC.

This clonotype was found a few times. V usage is TRBV5-1 and J usage is TRBJ1-5; the D is unclear. V was pared by 0 bases and J by 6 bases, with 13 bases between. The germline V gene has CDR1 SGHRS and CDR2 YFSETQ. The CDR3 extends over 15 amino acids. The CDR3 DNA follows: TGCGCCAGCAGCTTGGAGGGAAACGGTGGTCAGCCCCAGCATTTT. It specifies CASSLEGNGGQPQHF.

There are a few counts of this clonotype. The CDR3 DNA sequence: TGCAGCGCCCGGACTAGCGGCTTCTACGAGCAGTACTTC. The encoded protein is CSARTSGFYEQYF. The chain recombines TRBV29-1 with TRBJ2-7; 10 positions agree with TRBD2. There are 13 residues in the CDR3. Trimming cost V 7 bases and J 3 bases; bases outside gene matches: 6. CDR1 and CDR2 (germline): SQVTM, ANQGSEA.

The chain carries TRBV7-7 and TRBJ2-5, with D tentatively TRBD1 (6 bases). CDR1 and CDR2 from the germline V gene are SSHAT and FNYEAQ (reference sequence). Trimming shortened V by 4 bases and J by 0 bases, and 12 bases separated the two germline ends. The CDR3 totals 15 residues. CDR3 nucleotide sequence: TGTGCCAGCAGCTCCGCCGGGACATACCAAGAGACCCAGTACTTC. It yields the protein CASSSAGTYQETQYF.

This clonotype has just a few counts. V and J are TRBV7-6 and TRBJ1-2, with 8 bases that match TRBD1. Germline values: CDR1 SGHVS, CDR2 FNYEAQ. Trimming removed 5 bases from V and 1 base from J; junction bases left unmatched: 15. CDR3 length: 18 residues. CDR3 loop: CASSPLGHRGFGNYGYTF. The CDR3 bases are TGTGCCAGCAGCCCCCTTGGGCACAGGGGGTTTGGTAACTATGGCTACACCTTC.

This clonotype was observed many times. The chain uses TRBV6-2 or TRBV6-3 and TRBJ2-2; weak D call: TRBD1 (6 bases). CDR3 length equals 15 residues. Trimming left V 7 bases short and J 3 bases short, with 15 bases between. The germline gives CDR1 MNHEY, CDR2 SVGEGT. CDR3 in DNA: TGTGCCAGCAACAAGGACAGAATATACACCGGGGAGCTGTTTTTT. Encoded protein: CASNKDRIYTGELFF.

The chain employs TRBV19 and TRBJ1-1; weak D call: TRBD1 (5 bases). The CDR3 consists of 13 residues. The germline CDR1 and CDR2 sequences are LNHDA and SQIVND (reference sequence). V was shortened by 6 bases and J by 4 bases, with 12 bases between the two germline ends. The DNA for the CDR3 is TGTGCCAGTAGGCCGACAGACCCCACTGAAGCTTTCTTT. Its translation: CASRPTDPTEAFF.